These T cell receptor beta chains were read from a single sample in a study of response to subunit inactivated influenza vaccine. TCRdb recomputed calls from the RT-PCR reads with MiXCR, one row per CDR3 protein. The data hold 600,000 to 850,000 distinct CDR3 sequences, with 14% observed a single time. The sample was PBMCs from blood, taken 14 to 15 days before vaccination. All receptors derive from a man aged 45-65 years who received an inactivated influenza vaccine. Each CDR3 is given with its conserved first and last residue. The D gene is left open where the match is weak. Where a row states a size, it is once, few, many or the class of an expanded clone; other rows omit it.

j_gene: TRBJ2-5
abundance: many
d_gene: -
v_gene: TRBV20-1
CDR3nt: TGCAGTGCTAGAGCCTTTCCGGGCCCTCTGCCGGTGGAGACCCAGTACTTC
CDR3aa: CSARAFPGPLPVETQYF

j_gene: TRBJ1-4
abundance: -
d_gene: -
v_gene: TRBV6-1
CDR3nt: TGTGCCAGCAGCCCCGGACGGCGTAATGAAAAACTGTTTTTT
CDR3aa: CASSPGRRNEKLFF

j_gene: TRBJ1-5
abundance: -
d_gene: -
v_gene: TRBV20-1
CDR3nt: TGCAGTGCTAGTTATGGGACGGGCAATCAGCCCCAGCATTTT
CDR3aa: CSASYGTGNQPQHF

j_gene: TRBJ2-3
abundance: few
d_gene: TRBD2
v_gene: TRBV5-5
CDR3nt: TGTGCCAGCACTTCTCCTCGCCCTAGCGGAATCACAGATACGCAGTATTTT
CDR3aa: CASTSPRPSGITDTQYF

j_gene: TRBJ1-4
abundance: few
d_gene: -
v_gene: TRBV4-3
CDR3nt: TGCGCCAGCAGCCAGTGGACGGATGAAAAACTGTTTTTT
CDR3aa: CASSQWTDEKLFF

j_gene: TRBJ2-7
abundance: few
d_gene: -
v_gene: TRBV28
CDR3nt: TGTGCCAGCAGTCCGGGACTCAGGGGTTCCGAGCAGTACTTC
CDR3aa: CASSPGLRGSEQYF

j_gene: TRBJ2-7
abundance: few
d_gene: -
v_gene: TRBV18
CDR3nt: TGTGCCAGCTCAGGACAGACAGCCTCTAGGTACGAGCAGTACTTC
CDR3aa: CASSGQTASRYEQYF

j_gene: TRBJ1-1
abundance: -
d_gene: TRBD1
v_gene: TRBV29-1
CDR3nt: TGCAGCGAAAGACAGGGACAGAACACTGAAGCTTTCTTT
CDR3aa: CSERQGQNTEAFF

j_gene: TRBJ2-7
abundance: -
d_gene: TRBD2
v_gene: TRBV28
CDR3nt: TGTGCCAGCAGTTCCGCCGGACTAGGCCTTAAGAACGAGCAGTACTTC
CDR3aa: CASSSAGLGLKNEQYF

j_gene: TRBJ1-1
abundance: many
d_gene: -
v_gene: TRBV7-9
CDR3nt: TGTGCCAGCAGCCCGGGACTGATCACTGAAGCTTTCTTT
CDR3aa: CASSPGLITEAFF

j_gene: TRBJ1-1
abundance: few
d_gene: TRBD1
v_gene: TRBV2
CDR3nt: TGTGCCAGCGCTACAGGGGATACTGAAGCTTTCTTT
CDR3aa: CASATGDTEAFF

j_gene: TRBJ1-2
abundance: -
d_gene: -
v_gene: TRBV9
CDR3nt: TGTGCCAGCAACGTAGCGGGCGGGGACTATGGCTACACCTTC
CDR3aa: CASNVAGGDYGYTF

j_gene: TRBJ2-7
abundance: few
d_gene: -
v_gene: TRBV6-1
CDR3nt: TGTGCCAGCAGCGCGCCCGGACGGGGCTACGAGCAGTACTTC
CDR3aa: CASSAPGRGYEQYF

j_gene: TRBJ2-5
abundance: -
d_gene: -
v_gene: TRBV24-1
CDR3nt: TGTGCCACCAGTGGATCATCCCGGGGAAGGCAAGAGACCCAGTACTTC
CDR3aa: CATSGSSRGRQETQYF

j_gene: TRBJ2-7
abundance: few
d_gene: TRBD2
v_gene: TRBV3-1
CDR3nt: TGTGCCAGCAGCCAAGTAGGAACTAGCGGGAGCTACGAGCAGTACTTC
CDR3aa: CASSQVGTSGSYEQYF

j_gene: TRBJ2-5
abundance: -
d_gene: -
v_gene: TRBV7-6
CDR3nt: TGTGCCAGCAGTCCGGGCCCACCGAACCCGTACCAAGAGACCCAGTACTTC
CDR3aa: CASSPGPPNPYQETQYF

j_gene: TRBJ2-5
abundance: -
d_gene: TRBD2
v_gene: TRBV7-2
CDR3nt: TGTGCCAGCAGCCCTAGGAGCGGGGGGGCGGAGACCCAGTACTTC
CDR3aa: CASSPRSGGAETQYF

j_gene: TRBJ1-2
abundance: few
d_gene: -
v_gene: TRBV12-3/TRBV12-4
CDR3nt: TGTGCCAGCAGGTACAGGACTAACTATGGCTACACCTTC
CDR3aa: CASRYRTNYGYTF

j_gene: TRBJ2-2
abundance: few
d_gene: TRBD1
v_gene: TRBV2
CDR3nt: TGTGCCAGCAGTCCCCGGACAGGTTACACCGGGGAGCTGTTTTTT
CDR3aa: CASSPRTGYTGELFF

j_gene: TRBJ2-5
abundance: few
d_gene: TRBD2
v_gene: TRBV12-3/TRBV12-4
CDR3nt: TGTGCCAGCAGTTTTCCATCTAGCGGGGAAGAGACCCAGTACTTC
CDR3aa: CASSFPSSGEETQYF

j_gene: TRBJ2-1
abundance: -
d_gene: -
v_gene: TRBV3-1
CDR3nt: TGTGCCAGCAGCCAAAAGTTCGGGTATGCTGAGCAGTTCTTC
CDR3aa: CASSQKFGYAEQFF

j_gene: TRBJ1-3
abundance: many
d_gene: TRBD1
v_gene: TRBV4-2
CDR3nt: TGTGCCAGCAGCCATGAACAGGGGAACTCTGGAAACACCATATATTTT
CDR3aa: CASSHEQGNSGNTIYF

j_gene: TRBJ2-5
abundance: few
d_gene: TRBD2
v_gene: TRBV5-1
CDR3nt: TGCGCCAGCAGCTTGGGGCTGACTAGCGGGAGGCCGTACCAAGAGACCCAGTACTTC
CDR3aa: CASSLGLTSGRPYQETQYF

j_gene: TRBJ2-7
abundance: few
d_gene: TRBD1
v_gene: TRBV28
CDR3nt: TGTGCCAGCAGTTTTGAGCGGACAGGGGTCGCCTACGAGCAGTACTTC
CDR3aa: CASSFERTGVAYEQYF

j_gene: TRBJ2-7
abundance: many
d_gene: -
v_gene: TRBV2
CDR3nt: TGTGCCAGCAGTGAATCTTGGCAGGGACTCTACGAGCAGTACTTC
CDR3aa: CASSESWQGLYEQYF

j_gene: TRBJ2-7
abundance: few
d_gene: -
v_gene: TRBV6-1
CDR3nt: TGTGCCAGCAGTAATCCAGGGAATAGGCACGAGCAGTACTTC
CDR3aa: CASSNPGNRHEQYF

j_gene: TRBJ2-5
abundance: -
d_gene: -
v_gene: TRBV5-6
CDR3nt: TGTGCCAGCAAGGCGGACGCACAAGAGACCCAGTACTTC
CDR3aa: CASKADAQETQYF

j_gene: TRBJ2-1
abundance: -
d_gene: -
v_gene: TRBV29-1
CDR3nt: TGCAGCGTTGGAGAGGGGTTCTACAATGAGCAGTTCTTC
CDR3aa: CSVGEGFYNEQFF

j_gene: TRBJ2-3
abundance: few
d_gene: TRBD2
v_gene: TRBV6-1
CDR3nt: TGTGCCAGCAGCCGGAGCGGGGAAACAGATACGCAGTATTTT
CDR3aa: CASSRSGETDTQYF

j_gene: TRBJ1-4
abundance: -
d_gene: -
v_gene: TRBV5-1
CDR3nt: TGCGCCAGCAGCAACCAGGGGTTCACTAATGAAAAACTGTTTTTT
CDR3aa: CASSNQGFTNEKLFF

j_gene: TRBJ2-7
abundance: -
d_gene: -
v_gene: TRBV10-3
CDR3nt: TGTGCCATCAGTGAAGCCGGCAGAGCCTACGAGCAGTACTTC
CDR3aa: CAISEAGRAYEQYF

j_gene: TRBJ2-1
abundance: -
d_gene: TRBD2
v_gene: TRBV2
CDR3nt: TGTGCCAGCAGTGCCCTCGGGACTAGCGGGAGACCTCCTCACCGATATGAGCAGTTCTTC
CDR3aa: CASSALGTSGRPPHRYEQFF

j_gene: TRBJ1-2
abundance: few
d_gene: -
v_gene: TRBV6-2/TRBV6-3
CDR3nt: TGTGCCAGCAGTTCCGTCCGCACCGCCGGTTATGGCTACACCTTC
CDR3aa: CASSSVRTAGYGYTF

j_gene: TRBJ2-7
abundance: -
d_gene: TRBD1
v_gene: TRBV4-3
CDR3nt: TGCGCCAGCAGCCAAGATAAGGGACAGGGCTTCTACGAGCAGTACTTC
CDR3aa: CASSQDKGQGFYEQYF

j_gene: TRBJ2-7
abundance: few
d_gene: TRBD2
v_gene: TRBV13
CDR3nt: TGTGCCAGCAGCTCCGGGACCGGGACTAGCGGGACCCACACCCTCATCGAGCAGTACTTC
CDR3aa: CASSSGTGTSGTHTLIEQYF

j_gene: TRBJ2-7
abundance: -
d_gene: TRBD1
v_gene: TRBV15
CDR3nt: TGTGCCACCGGGACCGGGACAGAAGTTATGACGTACTTC
CDR3aa: CATGTGTEVMTYF

j_gene: TRBJ1-5
abundance: -
d_gene: TRBD1
v_gene: TRBV7-2
CDR3nt: TGTGCCAGCAGTAAGGGGGCTAATCAGCCCCAGCATTTT
CDR3aa: CASSKGANQPQHF

j_gene: TRBJ2-7
abundance: -
d_gene: -
v_gene: TRBV11-2
CDR3nt: TGTGCCAGCAGCACGCCCGGACACCGCGGCCATTACGAGCAGTACTTC
CDR3aa: CASSTPGHRGHYEQYF

j_gene: TRBJ1-2
abundance: -
d_gene: TRBD1
v_gene: TRBV6-1
CDR3nt: TGTGCCTGCCATAGGGGGCTAGGCTATGGCTACACCTTC
CDR3aa: CACHRGLGYGYTF

j_gene: TRBJ2-7
abundance: -
d_gene: -
v_gene: TRBV7-6
CDR3nt: TGTGCCAGCAGCTTAATGGCCGAAAAAGGGGCCTACGAGCAGTACTTC
CDR3aa: CASSLMAEKGAYEQYF